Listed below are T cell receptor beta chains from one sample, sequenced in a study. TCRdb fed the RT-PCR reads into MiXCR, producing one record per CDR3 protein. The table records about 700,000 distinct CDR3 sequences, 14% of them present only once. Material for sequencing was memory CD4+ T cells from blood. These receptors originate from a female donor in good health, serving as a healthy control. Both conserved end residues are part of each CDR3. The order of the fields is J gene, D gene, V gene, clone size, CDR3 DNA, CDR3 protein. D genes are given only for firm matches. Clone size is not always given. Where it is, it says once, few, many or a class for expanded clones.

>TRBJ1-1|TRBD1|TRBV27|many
TGTGCCAGCAGTCCCCCACAGGGGCGAGCTTTCTTT
CASSPPQGRAFF
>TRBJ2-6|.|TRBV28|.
TGTGCCAGCAGGTCAACTTTAAGCTCTGGGGCCAACGTCCTGACTTTC
CASRSTLSSGANVLTF
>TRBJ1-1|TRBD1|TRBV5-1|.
TGCGCCAGCAGCTACACAGCCGGGACAGGGGAAGCTTTCTTT
CASSYTAGTGEAFF
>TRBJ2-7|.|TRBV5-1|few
TGCGCCAGCAGCCCTGTGGGAATCCCCTACGAGCAGTACTTC
CASSPVGIPYEQYF
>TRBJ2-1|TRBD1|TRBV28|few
TGTGCCAGCAGGCCGGTCGGGACAGGGGGGAGGGAGCAGTTCTTC
CASRPVGTGGREQFF
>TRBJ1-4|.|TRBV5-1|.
TGCGCCAGCAGCTTGGATACCTCTAATGAAAAACTGTTTTTT
CASSLDTSNEKLFF
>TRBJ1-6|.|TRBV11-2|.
TGTGCCAGCAGTTATGGGGGGGGTTTGGTTTCACCCCTCCACTTT
CASSYGGGLVSPLHF
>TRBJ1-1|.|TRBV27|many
TGTGCCAGCATTTCAAGGCGGGGGAACACTGAAGCTTTCTTT
CASISRRGNTEAFF
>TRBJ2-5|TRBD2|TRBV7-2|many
TGTGCCAGCACCCCAGGACTAGCGGGAACCAGCCCCATAGAGACCCAGTACTTC
CASTPGLAGTSPIETQYF
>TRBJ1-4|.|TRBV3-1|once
TGTGCCAGCAGCCAAGAAAGGGGACTCGGTCTGTTTTTT
CASSQERGLGLFF
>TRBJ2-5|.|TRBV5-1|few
TGCGCCAGCAGCTTGAAGCAAAGTGAAGAGACCCAGTACTTC
CASSLKQSEETQYF
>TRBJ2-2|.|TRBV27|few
TGTGCCAGCAGAGGACCGATTAACACCGGGGAGCTGTTTTTT
CASRGPINTGELFF
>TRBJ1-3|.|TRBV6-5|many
TGTGCCAGCAGTTACGGGACACCCTCTGGAAACACCATATATTTT
CASSYGTPSGNTIYF
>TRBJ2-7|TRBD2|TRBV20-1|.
TGCAGTGCTAGAGAGTTTGGGACTAGCGGGACAGAGCAGTACTTC
CSAREFGTSGTEQYF
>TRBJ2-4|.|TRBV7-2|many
TGTGCCAGCAGCCCGGGATGGGGGGAAAACATTCAGTACTTC
CASSPGWGENIQYF
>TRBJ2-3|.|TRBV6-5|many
TGTGCCAGCAGTTACTCGGGGGGCAGGGCAGATACGCAGTATTTT
CASSYSGGRADTQYF
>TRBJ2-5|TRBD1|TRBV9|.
TGTGCCAGCAGCGCCCCAGACAGGGGGCCAGAGACCCAGTACTTC
CASSAPDRGPETQYF
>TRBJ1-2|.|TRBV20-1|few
TGCAGTGCTAGGGACGGGGGATATGGCTACACCTTC
CSARDGGYGYTF
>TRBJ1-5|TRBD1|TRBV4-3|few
TGCGCCAGCAGCCAAGATTTTCAGGGGGGGACCAATCAGCCCCAGCATTTT
CASSQDFQGGTNQPQHF
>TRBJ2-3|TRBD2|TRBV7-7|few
TGTGCCAGCAGCAAGGTAGCGGGTCAAAGTACAGATACGCAGTATTTT
CASSKVAGQSTDTQYF
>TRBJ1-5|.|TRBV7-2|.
TGTGCCAGCAGCCCCTCCGGGGGTTCGAGTCAGCCCCAGCATTTT
CASSPSGGSSQPQHF
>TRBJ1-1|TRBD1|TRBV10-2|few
TGCGCCAGCAGCAGACAGGGTGCGGGGGGGTCTGAAGCTTTCTTT
CASSRQGAGGSEAFF
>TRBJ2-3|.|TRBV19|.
TGTGCCAGTGGATACACAGGGTCAGATACGCAGTATTTT
CASGYTGSDTQYF
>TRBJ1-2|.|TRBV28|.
TGTGCCAGCAGTTCCCCTGGGGGCGAGAACTATGGCTACACCTTC
CASSSPGGENYGYTF
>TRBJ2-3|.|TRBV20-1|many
TGCAGTGCTAGCAGTCCAGATACGCAGTATTTT
CSASSPDTQYF
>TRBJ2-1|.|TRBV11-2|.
TGTGCCAGCAGCCCAAGCGAGAGCGTTCTCGATGAGCAGTTCTTC
CASSPSESVLDEQFF
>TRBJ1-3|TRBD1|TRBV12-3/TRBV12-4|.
TGTGCCAGCAGTTTGGGGACAGTATATGGAAACACCATATATTTT
CASSLGTVYGNTIYF
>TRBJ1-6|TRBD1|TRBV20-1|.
TGCAGTGCTACCAGGACAGGGGGGCTTCCACCCCTCCACTTT
CSATRTGGLPPLHF
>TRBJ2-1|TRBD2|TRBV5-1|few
TGCGCCAGCAGCTTGGTCGCGGGAGACCGCGGTGAGCAGTTCTTC
CASSLVAGDRGEQFF
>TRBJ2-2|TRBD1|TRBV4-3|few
TGCGCCAGCAGCCAAGGTACAGGGGGCCCCACCGGGGAGCTGTTTTTT
CASSQGTGGPTGELFF
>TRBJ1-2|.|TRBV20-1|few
TGCAGTGCTAGGGGACGGCGGTTCTATGGCTACACCTTC
CSARGRRFYGYTF
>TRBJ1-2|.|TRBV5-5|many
TGTGCCAGCAGCTTGGAACCCACCGCCCATGGCTACACCTTC
CASSLEPTAHGYTF
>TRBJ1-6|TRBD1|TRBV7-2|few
TGTGCCAGCAGCGTATATCGACAGGGCGGTTCACCCCTCCACTTT
CASSVYRQGGSPLHF
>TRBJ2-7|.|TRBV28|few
TGTGCCAGCGACGGGAACTACGAGCAGTACTTC
CASDGNYEQYF
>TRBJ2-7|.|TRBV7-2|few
TGTGCCAGCACCCCCGGACTGACCTCCTACGAGCAGTACTTC
CASTPGLTSYEQYF
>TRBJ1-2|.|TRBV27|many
TGTGCCAGCAGTTCCCCCGGCGGACTCTATGGCTACACCTTC
CASSSPGGLYGYTF
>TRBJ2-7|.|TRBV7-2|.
TGTGCCAGCAGTTTCCGAATGGGACTCCCTGGCGAGCAGTACTTC
CASSFRMGLPGEQYF
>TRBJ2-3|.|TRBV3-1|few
TGTGCCAGCAGCAAGATGGGGGGGCAAGGGCAGTATTTT
CASSKMGGQGQYF
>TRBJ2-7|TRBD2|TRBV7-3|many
TGTGCCAGCAGCCGGGAGGGCGGCCCCTACGAGCAGTACTTC
CASSREGGPYEQYF
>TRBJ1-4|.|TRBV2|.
TGTGCCAGCAGTGAAGTCCGGGATGAAAAACTGTTTTTT
CASSEVRDEKLFF
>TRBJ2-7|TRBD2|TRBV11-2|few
TGTGCCAGCAGCTCTTCCGGGACTAGCGGGGTCCGGAGCTCCTACGAGCAGTACTTC
CASSSSGTSGVRSSYEQYF
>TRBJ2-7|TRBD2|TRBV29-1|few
TGCAGCGTTGGGGCGGCTAGCGGGGCCTACGAGCAGTACTTC
CSVGAASGAYEQYF